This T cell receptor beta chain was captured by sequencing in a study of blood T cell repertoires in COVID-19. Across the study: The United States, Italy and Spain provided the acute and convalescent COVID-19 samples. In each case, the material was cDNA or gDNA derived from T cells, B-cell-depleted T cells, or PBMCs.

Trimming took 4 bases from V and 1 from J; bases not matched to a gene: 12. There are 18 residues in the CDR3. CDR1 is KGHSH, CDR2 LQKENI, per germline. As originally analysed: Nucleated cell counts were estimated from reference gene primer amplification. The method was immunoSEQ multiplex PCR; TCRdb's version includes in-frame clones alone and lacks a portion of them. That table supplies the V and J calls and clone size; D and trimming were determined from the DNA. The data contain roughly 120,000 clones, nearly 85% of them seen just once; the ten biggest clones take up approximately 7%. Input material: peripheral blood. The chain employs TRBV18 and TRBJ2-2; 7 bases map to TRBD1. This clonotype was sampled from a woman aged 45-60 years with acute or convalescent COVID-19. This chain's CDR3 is CASSLISFRDRNTGELFF. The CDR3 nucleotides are TGTGCCAGCTCACTTATCTCTTTCCGGGACAGGAACACCGGGGAGCTGTTTTTT.